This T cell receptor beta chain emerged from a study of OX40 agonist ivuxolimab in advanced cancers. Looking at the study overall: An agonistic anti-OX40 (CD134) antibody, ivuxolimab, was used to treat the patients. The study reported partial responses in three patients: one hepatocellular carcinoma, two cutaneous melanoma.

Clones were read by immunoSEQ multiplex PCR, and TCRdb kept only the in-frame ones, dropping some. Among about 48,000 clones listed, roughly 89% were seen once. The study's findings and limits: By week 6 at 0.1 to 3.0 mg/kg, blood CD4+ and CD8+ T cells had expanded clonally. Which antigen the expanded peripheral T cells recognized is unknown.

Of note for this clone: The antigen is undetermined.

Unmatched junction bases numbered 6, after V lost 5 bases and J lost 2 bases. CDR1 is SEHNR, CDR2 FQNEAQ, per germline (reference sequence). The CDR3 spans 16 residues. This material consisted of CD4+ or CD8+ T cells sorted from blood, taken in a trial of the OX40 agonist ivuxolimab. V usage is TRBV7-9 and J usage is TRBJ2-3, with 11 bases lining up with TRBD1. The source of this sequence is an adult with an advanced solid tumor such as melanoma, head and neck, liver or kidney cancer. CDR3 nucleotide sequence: TGTGCCAGCAGCCGAAGGACAGGGGGCGACACAGATACGCAGTATTTT. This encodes CASSRRTGGDTDTQYF.